This is a list of T cell receptor beta chains from one sample in a study of OX40 agonist ivuxolimab in advanced cancers. The protocol was immunoSEQ multiplex PCR, while the TCRdb copy is restricted to in-frame clones and leaves out a portion. The table has more than 45,000 clones, about 88% seen once. This specimen was CD4+ or CD8+ T cells sorted from blood, taken in a trial of the OX40 agonist ivuxolimab. These receptors came from an adult with an advanced solid tumor such as melanoma, head and neck, liver or kidney cancer. The CDR3 runs from the conserved cysteine through the conserved F or W. Fields, in order: D gene, V gene, CDR3 protein. The D gene is left open where the match is weak.

>NA|TRBV11-1
CASSLGFSMNTGELFF
>NA|TRBV28
CASSGALGNSPLHF
>TRBD1|TRBV7-9
CASSPTGGTDTQYF
>NA|TRBV9
CASSPSRGTLNTGELFF
>NA|TRBV7-8
CASSLDPIYGYTF
>NA|TRBV28
CASSLRRDNEQFF
>TRBD1|TRBV5-5
CASSQYRGYGYTF
>TRBD1|TRBV5-6
CASSWTGMNTEAFF
>TRBD2|TRBV28
CASSLLALAGEYEQYF
>NA|TRBV9
CASSVAVPGNEQFF
>NA|TRBV30
CAWSLVVGEQYF
>TRBD1|TRBV25-1
CASSEYPSETGDYGYTF
>NA|TRBV5-6
CASSFHTAYYGYTF
>TRBD1|TRBV6-5
CASSLGQGFVDEQFF
>NA|TRBV6-4
CASSVGGISDTQYF
>NA|TRBV7-6
CASSLAQGVGGNEQFF
>TRBD2|TRBV19
CASRTSGSTDTQYF
>NA|TRBV5-6
CASSLRGTEAFF
>TRBD2|TRBV27
CASSPRLAGGNEQFF
>NA|TRBV19
CASSRKRQSMNTEAFF
>NA|TRBV4-1
CASSQVGRKSYGYTF
>NA|TRBV10-1
CARLNTSSYGYTF
>NA|TRBV6-1
CASRGGSYYEQYF
>NA|TRBV10-3
CAISESIVQGSGDEQYF
>TRBD1|TRBV5-6
CASSWDRGRIGELFF
>NA|TRBV5-8
CASSPDLTNGYTF
>TRBD2|TRBV14
CASSREGLRDEQFF